These 30 T cell receptor beta chains originate from one sample sequenced in a study of radiation and T cells in renal cell carcinoma. Time point described: blood 2 weeks post-SBRT. The treatment: 15 Gy SBRT to primary tumor, nephrectomy 4 weeks later. Repertoires were generated with immunoSEQ multiplex PCR, while TCRdb's copy carries only in-frame clones and drops some. The sample lists some 120,000 clones; about 88% were seen once. The sequencing here drew on blood, taken from a patient whose treatment included radiotherapy and nephrectomy. The source is a woman between 65 and 79 years old with renal cell carcinoma.

The V and J genes are TRBV6-5 and TRBJ2-3, with D perhaps given as TRBD1 or TRBD2 (6 bases each). This CDR3 spans 15 amino acids. Germline CDR1 is MNHEY and CDR2 is SVGAGI. The V and J ends lost 2 bases and 0 bases respectively, with 9 bases between them. The CDR3 bases are TGTGCCAGCAGTTACGGGGGGCAGAGCACAGATACGCAGTATTTT. It translates to CASSYGGQSTDTQYF.

The chain has TRBV27 and TRBJ2-1; TRBD1 aligns across 8 bases. The CDR3 contains 16 residues. Germline V gene data show CDR1 as MNHEY and CDR2 as SMNVEV (reference sequence). With 7 bases clipped from V and 2 bases from J, the junction kept 10 bases outside the gene matches. DNA for the CDR3: TGTGCCAGCACCTCAATCGGGACAGGCCCCTACAATGAGCAGTTCTTC. It codes for CASTSIGTGPYNEQFF.

V gene TRBV5-6 combines with J gene TRBJ1-2; 12 nucleotides line up with TRBD1. The length of the CDR3 is 15 residues. In germline, CDR1 is SGHDT, CDR2 YYEEEE. Trimming removed 6 bases from V and 6 bases from J; junction bases left unmatched: 9. The CDR3 DNA sequence: TGTGCCAGCACGGGACAGGGGGCGCGGGCAGATGGCTACACCTTC. Protein: CASTGQGARADGYTF.

The V gene is TRBV19, the J gene TRBJ1-5; TRBD1 is a possible D gene (6 bases). V dropped 9 bases and J dropped 3 bases, with 12 bases sitting between them. Germline V gives CDR1 LNHDA, CDR2 SQIVND (reference sequence). CDR3 length: 13 residues. The CDR3 spells CASTGISNQPQHF. CDR3 DNA: TGTGCCAGCACAGGGATTTCCAATCAGCCCCAGCATTTT.

The chain is built from TRBV27 and TRBJ2-7; no firm D call. The V end lost 7 bases, the J end lost 3 bases, and 13 bases lay between the germline ends. CDR1 and CDR2 from the germline V gene are MNHEY and SMNVEV (reference sequence). The CDR3 has 13 residues. In DNA, the CDR3 is TGTGCCAGCAATTCAAGGGCCTTCTACGAGCAGTACTTC. Translation: CASNSRAFYEQYF.

The chain is built from TRBV4-1 and TRBJ2-3, with 7 bases that match TRBD2. The germline V gene has CDR1 MGHRA and CDR2 YSYEKL. Losses at the gene ends were 0 bases for V and 6 bases for J; bases not matched to a gene: 9. CDR3 size: 16 residues. The CDR3 DNA sequence: TGCGCCAGCAGCCAAGATTCGCTAGCGGCGTCGGATACGCAGTATTTT. Its translation is CASSQDSLAASDTQYF.

The gene calls are TRBV27 and TRBJ2-7; 12 positions match TRBD1. This CDR3 has 16 residues. The germline gives CDR1 MNHEY, CDR2 SMNVEV (reference sequence). V lost 3 bases, J lost 4 bases, and 7 bases stayed unmatched. This CDR3 reads CASSLGGQGAGYEQYF. The CDR3 bases are TGTGCCAGCAGTTTGGGGGGACAGGGGGCAGGGTACGAGCAGTACTTC.

The chain combines TRBV28 with TRBJ1-2, with a tentative D call TRBD1 (5 bases). The length of the CDR3 is 13 residues. Germline assignment: CDR1 MDHEN and CDR2 SYDVKM. With 5 bases removed from V and 6 bases from J, the gap between germline ends came to 13 bases. The CDR3 DNA is TGTGCCAGCAGTCAAGACAGCAGAAATGGCTACACCTTC. Amino acid sequence: CASSQDSRNGYTF.

This clone was observed a few times. The chain uses TRBV5-8 and TRBJ2-5, with TRBD1 as a possible D gene (7 bases). Trimming shortened V by 4 bases and J by 5 bases, and 15 bases separated the two germline ends. Germline CDR1 reads SGHTS; CDR2 reads YDEGEE. The CDR3 has 14 amino acids. The CDR3, as DNA: TGTGCCAGCAGCCAGGGGGGCCCAGGGGAGACCCAGTACTTC. The encoded protein is CASSQGGPGETQYF.

J is TRBJ1-1 and V is TRBV19; D might be TRBD1 (5 bases). V was clipped by 1 base and J by 5 bases, with 14 bases between them. This CDR3 spans 15 amino acids. Germline V gene lookup returns CDR1 LNHDA and CDR2 SQIVND (reference sequence). CDR3 sequence reads: CASSIGGSGGTEAFF. Here the CDR3 DNA reads TGTGCCAGTAGTATAGGGGGGAGCGGGGGAACTGAAGCTTTCTTT.

This rearrangement joins TRBV9 to TRBJ1-5, with 7 bases identical to TRBD1. CDR3 length: 15 amino acids. Germline V gene lookup returns CDR1 SGDLS and CDR2 YYNGEE. Trimming took 0 bases from V and 4 from J; bases not matched to a gene: 4. Here the CDR3 DNA reads TGTGCCAGCAGCGTAGACGGACAGGCGAATCAGCCCCAGCATTTT. This sequence encodes CASSVDGQANQPQHF.

The V gene is TRBV18, the J gene TRBJ1-4; no clear D gene. The V gene lost 4 bases and the J gene lost 8 bases, with 8 bases spanning the gap. In germline, CDR1 is KGHSH, CDR2 LQKENI. The CDR3 consists of 12 residues. Here the CDR3 reads CASSQGYEKLFF. CDR3 DNA: TGTGCCAGCTCACAGGGCTACGAAAAACTGTTTTTT.

This clone has just one count. The chain recombines TRBV29-1 with TRBJ1-2; TRBD1 is a possible D gene (5 bases). This CDR3 spans 12 amino acids. The V end lost 5 bases, the J end lost 1 base, and 8 bases lay between the germline ends. CDR1 is SQVTM and CDR2 is ANQGSEA in the germline V gene. The CDR3 sequence: CSVPGNNYGYTF. The CDR3 bases are TGCAGCGTTCCAGGGAATAACTATGGCTACACCTTC.

This chain joins TRBV30 and TRBJ1-5; D is unresolved. Germline V CDR1 and CDR2: GTSNPN, SVGIG (reference sequence). The CDR3 runs 15 residues. The V and J ends lost 0 bases and 3 bases respectively, with 12 bases between them. The CDR3 loop reads CAWSVAAVPNQPQHF. CDR3 in DNA: TGTGCCTGGAGTGTAGCGGCGGTCCCCAATCAGCCCCAGCATTTT.

The chain's CDR3 is CASSWEPSANEKLFF. Written as DNA, the CDR3 is TGTGCCAGCAGCTGGGAGCCAAGCGCTAATGAAAAACTGTTTTTT. This rearrangement joins TRBV11-2 to TRBJ1-4; no clear D gene. V lost 4 bases, J lost 3 bases, and 12 bases lay in between. The CDR3 length is 15 residues. CDR1 and CDR2 (germline): SGHAT, FQNNGV. Complete variable domain (other parts from reference TRBV11-2 and TRBJ1-4): EAGVAQSPRYKIIEKRQSVAFWCNPISGHATLYWYQQILGQGPKLLIQFQNNGVVDDSQLPKDRFSAERLKGVDSTLKIQPAKLEDSAVYLCASSWEPSANEKLFFGSGTQLSVL.

The genes are TRBV6-5 and TRBJ2-7; D unresolved. Trimming cost V 0 bases and J 7 bases, with 13 bases left between them. The CDR3 covers 14 residues. The germline CDR1 and CDR2 sequences are MNHEY and SVGAGI. CDR3 residues: CASSYSRPGGEQYF. CDR3 DNA sequence: TGTGCCAGCAGTTACTCGAGGCCGGGTGGGGAGCAGTACTTC.

V usage is TRBV28 and J usage is TRBJ2-2; unclear D gene. Germline loops: CDR1 MDHEN, CDR2 SYDVKM. CDR3 length: 15 residues. Trimming cost V 2 bases and J 1 base, with 8 bases left between them. The CDR3 region has the DNA TGTGCCAGCAGTTTAATTCGACAGAACACCGGGGAGCTGTTTTTT. Translating it yields CASSLIRQNTGELFF.

This chain links TRBV7-2 with TRBJ2-3, with 7 bases aligning to TRBD1. The germline V gene encodes CDR1 SGHTA and CDR2 FQGNSA. The CDR3 loop spans 14 amino acids. V lost 5 bases to trimming and J lost 3 bases; unmatched junction nucleotides: 5. The CDR3 reads CASSPGTVTDTQYF. The CDR3 nucleotides are TGTGCCAGCAGCCCCGGGACAGTGACAGATACGCAGTATTTT.

The chain uses TRBV29-1 and TRBJ1-1; TRBD1 aligns across 9 bases. The germline V gene encodes CDR1 SQVTM and CDR2 ANQGSEA. V lost 8 bases and J lost 4; bases outside the gene matches: 8. The CDR3 is 13 residues long. CDR3 in amino acids: CSLRTGAATEAFF. The CDR3, as DNA: TGCAGCCTGCGGACAGGGGCGGCCACTGAAGCTTTCTTT.

The chain uses TRBV15 and TRBJ2-7, with TRBD2 matching over 7 bases. This CDR3 is built from 15 residues. Germline CDR1 is LNHNV and CDR2 is YYDKDF (reference sequence). With 1 base clipped from V and 0 bases from J, the junction kept 3 bases outside the gene matches. CDR3 residues: CATSRVAGVSYEQYF. CDR3 nucleotides: TGTGCCACCAGCAGAGTGGCGGGGGTCTCCTACGAGCAGTACTTC.

As for this clone: Different DNA sequences within this sample yield the same CDR3. This chain uses TRBV6-1 with TRBJ2-7, with no clear D. The CDR3 totals 12 residues. Deletions cut 6 bases from V and 0 bases from J, with 6 bases between. Per germline, CDR1 MNHNS and CDR2 SASEGT. The CDR3 protein is CASSESSYEQYF. In DNA form, the CDR3 reads TGTGCCAGCAGCGAGAGCTCCTACGAGCAGTACTTC.

The rearrangement links TRBV4-1 to TRBJ1-2; TRBD1 matches at 7 bases. V trimming: 2 bases; J trimming: 6 bases; junction bases outside the gene matches: 9. Germline-derived CDR1 and CDR2 are MGHRA and YSYEKL. This CDR3 region has 15 residues. The CDR3 nucleotides are TGCGCCAGCAGCCAATTAACCCGGGACAGACATGGCTACACCTTC. Protein: CASSQLTRDRHGYTF.

This clone was detected only once. The V call is TRBV7-9, the J call TRBJ1-2; 7 positions agree with TRBD1. V was clipped by 5 bases and J by 8 bases; unmatched bases: 8. CDR1 is SEHNR and CDR2 is FQNEAQ in the germline V gene (reference sequence). The CDR3 has 13 amino acids. The CDR3 sequence is CASSPTTGPGYTF. CDR3 DNA: TGTGCCAGCAGCCCCACGACAGGGCCCGGCTACACCTTC. The whole variable domain, remainder taken from reference TRBV7-9 and TRBJ1-2, is DTGVSQNPRHKITKRGQNVTFRCDPISEHNRLYWYRQTLGQGPEFLTYFQNEAQLEKSRLLSDRFSAERPKGSFSTLEIQRTEQGDSAMYLCASSPTTGPGYTFGSGTRLTVV.

V and J are TRBV19 and TRBJ2-5, with D possibly matching TRBD2 (5 bases). V was cut by 3 bases and J by 4 bases, with 18 bases left in between. Germline loops: CDR1 LNHDA, CDR2 SQIVND (reference sequence). The CDR3 runs to 16 residues. The CDR3 coding sequence is TGTGCCAGTAGTATCGAGGGCTGGAGGTTGGGAGAGACCCAGTACTTC. As protein: CASSIEGWRLGETQYF.

This chain joins TRBV7-9 and TRBJ2-5, with D tentatively TRBD2 (6 bases). Between the trimmed V and J ends, which lost 6 bases and 7 bases, there was a span of 18 bases. Germline CDR1 reads SEHNR; CDR2 reads FQNEAQ (reference sequence). This CDR3 is built from 14 residues. DNA for the CDR3: TGTGCCAGCAGTTCGACGGGAGCCCTTGGGACCCAGTACTTC. Protein sequence: CASSSTGALGTQYF. The whole variable domain, remainder taken from reference TRBV7-9 and TRBJ2-5, is DTGVSQNPRHKITKRGQNVTFRCDPISEHNRLYWYRQTLGQGPEFLTYFQNEAQLEKSRLLSDRFSAERPKGSFSTLEIQRTEQGDSAMYLCASSSTGALGTQYFGPGTRLLVL.

This chain joins TRBV14 and TRBJ2-3, with D unclear. Germline V CDR1 and CDR2: SGHDN, FVKESK. V was cut by 4 bases and J by 4 bases, with 12 bases left in between. This CDR3 comprises 14 residues. The CDR3 bases are TGTGCCAGCAGCCTGTCCGTGAAGGCAGATACGCAGTATTTT. This translates into CASSLSVKADTQYF.

The chain combines TRBV29-1 with TRBJ1-3; no reliable D call. The CDR3 spans 13 residues. Trimming took off 7 bases at V and 1 base at J, with 11 bases between the two ends. CDR1 is SQVTM, CDR2 ANQGSEA, per germline. CDR3 protein: CSAAVGSGNTIYF. CDR3 nucleotides: TGCAGCGCCGCAGTGGGGTCTGGAAACACCATATATTTT.

The table lists this clone with a count of one. The J gene is TRBJ1-2, the V gene TRBV30; D is undetermined. Germline-derived CDR1 and CDR2 are GTSNPN and SVGIG (reference sequence). CDR3 size: 16 residues. Trimming cost V 1 base and J 8 bases, with 23 bases left between them. The CDR3 sequence: CAWSAMVKIPSAGYTF. DNA of the CDR3: TGTGCCTGGAGTGCAATGGTAAAGATACCCTCGGCGGGCTACACCTTC. Together with reference TRBV30 and TRBJ1-2, the CDR3 gives the full variable domain: SQTIHQWPATLVQPVGSPLSLECTVEGTSNPNLYWYRQAAGRGLQLLFYSVGIGQISSEVPQNLSASRPQDRQFILSSKKLLLSDSGFYLCAWSAMVKIPSAGYTFGSGTRLTVV.

The chain uses TRBV7-8 and TRBJ2-1, with 12 positions matching TRBD2. This CDR3 has 16 amino acids. CDR1 and CDR2 (germline): SGHVS, FQNEAQ. The J segment lost 8 bases and the V segment lost 5 bases, leaving 10 bases of the junction unmatched. This chain's CDR3 is CASSALAGGPVDEQFF. CDR3 DNA sequence: TGTGCCAGCAGCGCCCTAGCGGGGGGGCCGGTCGATGAGCAGTTCTTC.

V is TRBV5-4 and J is TRBJ2-7, with D perhaps TRBD1 (6 bases). Germline V gene data show CDR1 as SGHNT and CDR2 as YYREEE (reference sequence). CDR3 size: 13 residues. Trimming left V 4 bases short and J 5 bases short, with 13 bases between. The CDR3 region has the DNA TGTGCCAGCAGCCGAATGACAGGAAACGAGCAGTACTTC. Protein sequence: CASSRMTGNEQYF.